Described below is a single T cell receptor beta chain sequence and its context. Its antigen is not known. V was shortened by 9 bases and J by 1 base, with 15 bases between the two germline ends. The CDR3 spans 14 residues. Germline CDR1 is LGHNT and CDR2 is FRNRAP. These data come from a study of T cell repertoires in cytomegalovirus infection. In the study overall: The authors relied on CMV epitopes, both recently identified HLA-C-restricted and well-studied HLA-B-restricted.

TCRdb reanalysed the reads using MiXCR and keeps one entry per CDR3 protein. The repertoire holds more than 300,000 distinct CDR3 sequences, with roughly 36% as singletons. Notes on the study in general: The study identified carriers of CMV plus the relevant HLA from cumulative public TCR beta family frequency. Clonotype analysis showed dominance of the ex vivo response by HLA-C-restricted CMV-specific TCR beta clonotypes.

This chain connects TRBV12-5 to TRBJ1-1; perhaps TRBD1 as D (6 bases). The TCR was taken from a human donor in good health (CMV status not recorded). Some clones in this sample may be carry-over from other donors' samples. The sample here was cultured PBMCs, taken from culture after CMV antigen stimulation. DNA of the CDR3: TGTGCTAGCCACAGGACAGAGAAGAACACTGAAGCTTTCTTT. Translating gives CASHRTEKNTEAFF.